This TCR beta chain was identified during a study of cytomegalovirus exposure and HLA in healthy donors. Study as a whole: The same platform used for the approximately 670 first-cohort repertoires was also used for the 120 or so validation repertoires, as a later analysis reported.

Libraries were prepared by immunoSEQ multiplex PCR; TCRdb keeps only in-frame clonotypes and omits some of them. The sample contains over 200,000 clones, 85% to 90% of which appear only once. Study findings and constraints: It was reportedly the case that the classifier diagnosed cytomegalovirus status with high specificity and sensitivity. The listing of 150 or so TCR beta chains classed them as cytomegalovirus-associated.

With respect to this clone: Its matching antigen is unknown.

The V segment lost 0 bases and the J segment 1 base; nucleotides outside the gene matches: 7. This CDR3 comprises 17 residues. Looked up from germline, CDR1 is SGHNT and CDR2 is YYREEE (reference sequence). While the first cohort had about 610 subjects, the donors belonged to the separate validation cohort of more than 95 subjects. This sequence originates from a woman in her late teens or twenties in good health and CMV-seronegative. The genes are TRBV5-4 and TRBJ2-5; 9 bases are a match to TRBD2. The material sequenced was PBMCs. The CDR3 protein is CASSLGPSGTTQETQYF. The CDR3 DNA is TGTGCCAGCAGCTTGGGTCCTAGCGGGACTACCCAAGAGACCCAGTACTTC. The full variable domain, in which reference TRBV5-4 and TRBJ2-5 provide the parts outside the CDR3, is ETGVTQSPTHLIKTRGQQVTLRCSSQSGHNTVSWYQQALGQGPQFIFQYYREEENGRGNFPPRFSGLQFPNYSSELNVNALELDDSALYLCASSLGPSGTTQETQYFGPGTRLLVL.